Below are 10 T cell receptor beta chains sequenced from a single sample in a study of blood T cell repertoires in COVID-19. The method was immunoSEQ multiplex PCR; TCRdb's version includes in-frame clones alone and lacks a portion of them. The sample lists under 300,000 clones, 86% occurring once. Sequences were obtained from peripheral blood. These receptors came from an elderly man with acute or convalescent COVID-19.

The chain is built from TRBV15 and TRBJ1-4; TRBD1 matches at 8 bases. The V and J ends lost 4 bases and 8 bases, in that order; junction bases with no gene match: 9. The CDR3 contains 15 residues. Germline V lookup: CDR1 LNHNV, CDR2 YYDKDF (reference sequence). As DNA, the CDR3 is TGTGCCACCAGCATTCTCAGGGGGCAGGACGAAAAACTGTTTTTT. Translated, it gives CATSILRGQDEKLFF.

The J gene is TRBJ1-1, the V gene TRBV20-1; the D is unclear. Germline V gene sequence: CDR1 DFQATT, CDR2 SNEGSKA (reference sequence). The CDR3 is 11 residues long. V was shortened by 5 bases and J by 7 bases, with 11 bases between the two germline ends. The CDR3 bases are TGCAGTGCTCACCCGAGGCTTGAAGCTTTCTTT. Translation: CSAHPRLEAFF.

The rearrangement uses TRBV19 and TRBJ2-1; 9 positions match TRBD2. Unmatched junction bases numbered 6, after V lost 3 bases and J lost 9 bases. The CDR3 totals 14 residues. Per the germline V gene, CDR1 is LNHDA and CDR2 is SQIVND (reference sequence). CDR3 nucleotides: TGTGCCAGTAGTATGACTAGCGGCCCAAGTGAGCAGTTCTTC. Protein: CASSMTSGPSEQFF.

The rearrangement uses TRBV7-2 and TRBJ2-7; D is ambiguous. Germline V CDR1 and CDR2: SGHTA, FQGNSA. CDR3 length: 14 residues. Between the trimmed V and J ends, which lost 5 bases and 7 bases, there was a span of 18 bases. The CDR3 nucleotides are TGTGCCAGCAGCCAGACACAAAAGCTATGGGAGCAGTACTTC. It specifies CASSQTQKLWEQYF.

The chain carries TRBV28 and TRBJ1-2; a possible D gene is TRBD1 (5 bases). This CDR3 has 15 residues. Germline V lookup: CDR1 MDHEN, CDR2 SYDVKM. The V and J ends lost 2 bases and 0 bases respectively, with 10 bases between them. This CDR3 reads CASSLGGASNYGYTF. The CDR3, as DNA: TGTGCCAGCAGTTTAGGAGGGGCTTCTAACTATGGCTACACCTTC.

This clone was seen more than once but under ten times. This chain connects TRBV5-8 to TRBJ1-4; TRBD1 aligns across 8 bases. CDR1 and CDR2 (germline): SGHTS, YDEGEE. J gave up 7 bases and V 1 base, and 6 bases lay outside the gene matches. This CDR3 has 15 amino acids. CDR3 in amino acids: CASSLRSTGGEKLFF. CDR3 DNA: TGTGCCAGCAGCTTGCGCTCTACAGGGGGTGAAAAACTGTTTTTT.

This rearrangement joins TRBV2 to TRBJ2-7; the match to TRBD2 covers 7 bases. The J segment lost 7 bases and the V segment lost 8 bases, leaving 8 bases of the junction unmatched. CDR1 and CDR2 (germline): SNHLY, FYNNEI. There are 12 residues in the CDR3. The DNA of the CDR3 is TGTGCCAGCGGGAGGGTCTTGGGGGAGCAGTACTTC. Encoded protein: CASGRVLGEQYF.

The chain is built from TRBV5-4 and TRBJ1-2; 8 positions agree with TRBD1. CDR1 and CDR2 (germline): SGHNT, YYREEE (reference sequence). V lost 4 bases, J lost 8 bases, and 10 bases stayed unmatched. CDR3 size: 14 residues. This chain's CDR3 is CASSLKGQGLGYTF. The CDR3 DNA follows: TGTGCCAGCAGCCTAAAAGGACAGGGTCTAGGCTACACCTTC.

The J gene is TRBJ2-6, the V gene TRBV11-2; D perhaps matches TRBD1 (6 bases). From germline, CDR1 is SGHAT and CDR2 FQNNGV. V was pared by 3 bases and J by 1 base, with 13 bases between. The CDR3 sequence is 17 residues long. The chain's CDR3 is CASSFNRVDSGANVLTF. The CDR3 DNA reads as TGTGCCAGCAGCTTTAACAGGGTGGATTCTGGGGCCAACGTCCTGACTTTC.

In nucleotides, the CDR3 is TGTGCCAGCAGCTTCGGGGCTAATGAAAAACTGTTTTTT. This sequence encodes CASSFGANEKLFF. The chain joins TRBV11-1 to TRBJ1-4; D remains unclear. Germline CDR1 SGHAT, CDR2 FQDESV (reference sequence). The CDR3 totals 13 residues. V lost 3 bases and J lost 3, with 5 bases in between.